The present T cell receptor (beta chain) was sequenced within a study of shared clonotypes between healthy human individuals. General study findings and limits: Rarefaction exposed incomplete sorted-subset sequencing despite large depth.

This CDR3 has 14 residues. V shed 4 bases and J 9 bases; nucleotides not matched to a gene: 5. Looked up from germline, CDR1 is MNHEY and CDR2 is SMNVEV (reference sequence). Some clones are missing from TCRdb's copy, which holds only in-frame ones; the method was immunoSEQ multiplex PCR. This sample has 550,000 to 700,000 clones, with 55% to 85% found just once. This clone came up many times. Its antigen is currently unknown. This chain links TRBV27 with TRBJ1-6, with TRBD1 identical over 8 bases. The sequence derives from a woman in her 30s in good health. Sequencing was carried out using memory CD4+ T cells sorted from blood. Subset: CD45RA-negative fraction. The chain's CDR3 is CASSSGRGLSPLHF. CDR3 in DNA: TGTGCCAGCAGTTCCGGCAGGGGGCTTTCACCCCTCCACTTT.